The present T cell receptor (beta chain) was sequenced within a study of T cell repertoires in cytomegalovirus infection. Study in general: Both recently identified HLA-C-restricted and well-studied HLA-B-restricted CMV epitopes were used in the study.

The CDR3 consists of 18 residues. Trimming cost V 3 bases and J 2 bases, with 19 bases left between them. Germline-derived CDR1 and CDR2 are LNHDA and SQIVND (reference sequence). Via MiXCR, TCRdb re-called the reads, giving one row per CDR3 protein. The sample gives hundreds of thousands of distinct CDR3 sequences, 33% of which show up once; 18% is in the top ten. General study results and limits: The study identified carriers of CMV plus the relevant HLA from cumulative public TCR beta family frequency. The ex vivo response was dominated by HLA-C-restricted CMV-specific TCR beta clonotypes.

The sample holds a few counts of this clonotype. The antigen is undetermined. Here the sequenced sample was cultured PBMCs, taken from culture after CMV antigen stimulation. The V call is TRBV19, the J call TRBJ2-2, with D possibly TRBD2 on 7 matching bases. The sequence came from a human donor in good health (CMV status not recorded). Some clones in this sample may be carry-over from other donors' samples. In DNA form, the CDR3 reads TGTGCCAGTAGTATGGGAGGGGGGCAGGGCCCTAACACCGGGGAGCTGTTTTTT. Protein: CASSMGGGQGPNTGELFF.